This T cell receptor (beta chain) is from a study of a mutant IDH1 vaccine in newly diagnosed glioma. This table comes from immunoSEQ multiplex PCR, and its TCRdb copy is limited to in-frame clones, with some not included. The profile shows around 65,000 clones, roughly four fifths of them singletons. Stated time point: week 47, end of study. In the vaccine, a single dose held 300 ug of the mutant IDH1 20-mer peptide, along with topical imiquimod. This CDR3 spans 15 amino acids. In germline, CDR1 is MNHEY, CDR2 SVGAGI. Losses at the gene ends were 4 bases for V and 8 bases for J; bases not matched to a gene: 7. Findings and limits, study-wide: Evidence of vaccine-induced immune responses was documented in approximately 93% of patients.

By its share, this clone is medium-sized. The antigen is undetermined. Sequenced material: PBMCs, taken from a glioma patient whose treatment included an IDH1 peptide vaccine. The TCR was taken from a man in his thirties or forties with glioma. The chain employs TRBV6-5 and TRBJ1-6, with 8 bases that match TRBD1. In nucleotides, the CDR3 is TGTGCCAGCAGTTTCATGCAGGGGGCGTATTCACCCCTCCACTTT. It codes for CASSFMQGAYSPLHF.